The T cell receptor (beta chain) described here comes from a study of T cells in Graves' hyperthyroidism and ophthalmopathy. Germline values: CDR1 LNHDA, CDR2 SQIVND (reference sequence). V lost 3 bases and J 7 bases, leaving 16 bases between the germline ends. The CDR3 has 15 residues. Researchers took RNA transcripts and amplified the TCR beta CDR3 regions from them. During a first-round RT-PCR of the TCR CDR3, the HTBI primer set was used. TCRdb reanalysed the multiplex PCR reads using MiXCR and keeps one entry per CDR3 protein. The sample holds hundreds of thousands of distinct CDR3 sequences, 15% seen once. This clonotype was seen more than once but under ten times.

The sequencing sample was made of blood. This clonotype was sampled from a woman aged 55-69 years with Graves' ophthalmopathy. The chain has TRBV19 and TRBJ1-5; D gene ambiguous. In nucleotides, the CDR3 is TGTGCCAGTAGTATGGCCCACACAGATGGGCAGCCCCAGCATTTT. It codes for CASSMAHTDGQPQHF.